The TCR beta chain under discussion was sequenced for a study of T cell repertoires in cytomegalovirus infection. Study-wide context: Public TCR beta signatures provided an indication of both CMV infection and a matching HLA type.

TCRdb recomputed calls from the reads with MiXCR, one row per CDR3 protein. This repertoire shows more than 350,000 distinct CDR3 sequences, around 32% found once; its top ten account for about an eighth. Study-wide results and limits: Across the ex vivo response, the dominant clonotypes were HLA-C-restricted CMV-specific TCR beta clonotypes.

This CDR3 comprises 12 residues. V was shortened by 5 bases and J by 3 bases, with 8 bases between the two germline ends. The germline V gene encodes CDR1 SEHNR and CDR2 FQNEAQ (reference sequence). With regard to this clonotype: The target antigen is unknown.

Sequenced sample: PBMCs. V is TRBV7-9 and J is TRBJ2-7, with D unclear. The source of this sequence is a human donor in good health (CMV status not recorded). Some clones in this sample may be carry-over from other donors' samples. As DNA, the CDR3 is TGTGCCAGCAGCATCCGCCACTACGAGCAGTACTTC. It yields the protein CASSIRHYEQYF.